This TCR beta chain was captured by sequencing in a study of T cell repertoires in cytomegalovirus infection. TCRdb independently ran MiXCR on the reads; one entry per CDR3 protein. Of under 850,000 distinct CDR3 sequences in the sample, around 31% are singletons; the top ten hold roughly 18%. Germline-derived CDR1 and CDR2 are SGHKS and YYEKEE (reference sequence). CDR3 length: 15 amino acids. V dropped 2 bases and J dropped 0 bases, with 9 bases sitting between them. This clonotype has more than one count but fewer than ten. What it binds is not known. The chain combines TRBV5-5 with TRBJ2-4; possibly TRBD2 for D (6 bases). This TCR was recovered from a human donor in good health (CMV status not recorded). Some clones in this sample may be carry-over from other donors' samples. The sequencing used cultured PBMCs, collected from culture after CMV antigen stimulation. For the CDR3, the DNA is TGTGCCAGCAGCTTCCTAGCGCTAGCCAAAAACATTCAGTACTTC. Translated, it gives CASSFLALAKNIQYF. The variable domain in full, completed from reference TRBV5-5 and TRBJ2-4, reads DAGVTQSPTHLIKTRGQQVTLRCSPISGHKSVSWYQQVLGQGPQFIFQYYEKEERGRGNFPDRFSARQFPNYSSELNVNALLLGDSALYLCASSFLALAKNIQYFGAGTRLSVL.